Listed here are 21 T cell receptor beta chains from one sample, sequenced in a study of cytomegalovirus exposure and HLA in healthy donors. The study ran its PCR with 60 Vbeta and 13 Jbeta primers. Produced via immunoSEQ multiplex PCR; TCRdb's table is partial and in-frame only. The sample gives over 120,000 clones, around 74% of which show up once; approximately 4.3% is in the top ten. Specimen: PBMCs. All receptors derive from a man between 18 and 35 years old in good health and CMV-seropositive.

The chain combines TRBV27 with TRBJ1-1; the D gene is possibly TRBD1 (5 bases). Germline CDR1 MNHEY, CDR2 SMNVEV (reference sequence). Trimming shortened V by 2 bases and J by 8 bases, and 21 bases separated the two germline ends. The CDR3 is made up of 16 amino acids. CDR3 sequence: CASSLTPGHASREAFF. The CDR3 bases are TGTGCCAGCAGTTTAACCCCAGGACATGCCTCCCGGGAAGCTTTCTTT.

This sequence joins TRBV5-1 and TRBJ2-7, with D maybe TRBD2 (6 bases). The CDR3 contains 15 residues. Looked up from germline, CDR1 is SGHRS and CDR2 is YFSETQ. Trimming cost V 5 bases and J 0 bases, with 15 bases left between them. CDR3: CASRRLGESSYEQYF. CDR3 nucleotide sequence: TGCGCCAGCAGGAGACTAGGAGAGAGCTCCTACGAGCAGTACTTC. Drawing the rest from reference TRBV5-1 and TRBJ2-7, the complete variable domain is KAGVTQTPRYLIKTRGQQVTLSCSPISGHRSVSWYQQTPGQGLQFLFEYFSETQRNKGNFPGRFSGRQFSNSRSEMNVSTLELGDSALYLCASRRLGESSYEQYFGPGTRLTVT.

In DNA, the CDR3 is TGTGCCAGCAGCCGGACAGGGAATAAGTCGCCTGGGGCCAACGTCCTGACTTTC. Its protein is CASSRTGNKSPGANVLTF. The chain links TRBV21-1 to TRBJ2-6; the table gives TRBD1 as D, unverified against the DNA. TRBV21-1 represents a pseudogene. This CDR3 comprises 18 residues.

This chain connects TRBV27 to TRBJ2-5, with a weak D call TRBD2 (6 bases). The CDR3 is 12 amino acids. Deletions cut 6 bases from V and 7 bases from J, with 12 bases between. The germline V gene encodes CDR1 MNHEY and CDR2 SMNVEV (reference sequence). The CDR3 loop is CASSPGRGTQYF. The CDR3 bases are TGTGCCAGCAGCCCCGGGCGGGGGACCCAGTACTTC.

This clone occurred once. The gene calls are TRBV6-5 and TRBJ1-4; 7 bases fit TRBD1. This CDR3 contains 15 residues. Germline CDR1 and CDR2: MNHEY and SVGAGI. V gave up 0 bases and J gave up 10 bases; unmatched junction bases: 8. DNA of the CDR3: TGTGCCAGCAGTTACTCTATGAGGGGGCAGGGAAAACTGTTTTTT. Its translation: CASSYSMRGQGKLFF.

The chain employs TRBV28 and TRBJ1-6; D not resolved. This CDR3 is 13 amino acids long. The V gene's germline CDR1 is MDHEN and CDR2 SYDVKM. V lost 7 bases and J 9 bases, leaving 13 bases between the germline ends. CDR3 sequence: CASNLLLGSPLHF. CDR3 sequence (DNA): TGTGCCAGCAATCTTCTCCTCGGTTCACCCCTCCACTTT.

The genes are TRBV2 and TRBJ1-6, with TRBD1 as a possible D gene (6 bases). Per germline, CDR1 SNHLY and CDR2 FYNNEI. The CDR3 extends over 13 amino acids. V was shortened by 3 bases and J by 9 bases, with 9 bases between the two germline ends. CDR3 region: CASSDTGSSPLHF. DNA of the CDR3: TGTGCCAGCAGTGATACAGGGTCTTCACCCCTCCACTTT.

The chain uses TRBV4-3 and TRBJ2-7, with TRBD2 identical over 9 bases. Germline V gene data show CDR1 as LGHNA and CDR2 as YSLEER. The CDR3 contains 16 residues. V was clipped by 3 bases and J by 0 bases; unmatched bases: 6. The CDR3 bases are TGCGCCAGCAGCCAGGCTATAGCGGGAGACTCCTACGAGCAGTACTTC. Protein: CASSQAIAGDSYEQYF.

This chain links TRBV6-5 with TRBJ2-2; D not certain. The CDR3 runs to 14 residues. Trimming left V 4 bases short and J 8 bases short, with 14 bases between. Per germline, CDR1 MNHEY and CDR2 SVGAGI. The CDR3 is CASSFSPTLGELFF. The CDR3 nucleotides read TGTGCCAGCAGTTTTAGTCCCACTTTAGGGGAGCTGTTTTTT.

This chain uses TRBV7-9 with TRBJ1-5, with 7 bases matching TRBD1. J lost 7 bases, V lost 5 bases, and 8 bases had no gene match. There are 14 residues in the CDR3. Germline V gene data show CDR1 as SEHNR and CDR2 as FQNEAQ (reference sequence). CDR3 DNA sequence: TGTGCCAGCAGCCCCGACAGGGCGGCCCAGCCCCAGCATTTT. Its protein product is CASSPDRAAQPQHF.

This chain links TRBV5-1 with TRBJ2-5, with TRBD2 matching 10 bases. In germline, CDR1 is SGHRS, CDR2 YFSETQ. CDR3 length equals 13 residues. V shed 0 bases and J 13 bases; nucleotides not matched to a gene: 6. Here the CDR3 reads CASSLEAGGLPYF. The CDR3 region has the DNA TGCGCCAGCAGCTTGGAAGCGGGAGGGCTGCCGTACTTC.

This clone was seen only a few times. J is TRBJ2-5 and V is TRBV7-6; D not resolved. From germline, CDR1 is SGHVS and CDR2 FNYEAQ. The ends were cut back, 5 bases at V and 5 bases at J, with 6 bases in the middle. The CDR3 runs 11 residues. CDR3 protein: CASSPRETQYF. The CDR3 nucleotides read TGTGCCAGCAGCCCACGGGAGACCCAGTACTTC.

The chain has TRBV5-1 and TRBJ2-2, with a tentative D call TRBD2 (5 bases). The CDR3 covers 17 residues. The V end was cut by 0 bases, the J end by 2 bases, with 14 bases between. Germline CDR1 reads SGHRS; CDR2 reads YFSETQ. CDR3 sequence reads: CASSLASGRSNTGELFF. CDR3 sequence (DNA): TGCGCCAGCAGCTTGGCCAGCGGCAGATCAAACACCGGGGAGCTGTTTTTT.

The genes are TRBV28 and TRBJ2-3, with 7 bases identical to TRBD2. Losses at the gene ends were 0 bases for V and 6 bases for J; bases not matched to a gene: 0. Germline V lookup: CDR1 MDHEN, CDR2 SYDVKM. This CDR3 has 13 residues. The CDR3 DNA reads as TGTGCCAGCAGTTTATGGGGGGGGGATACGCAGTATTTT. This sequence encodes CASSLWGGDTQYF. The complete variable domain, with remaining parts taken from reference TRBV28 and TRBJ2-3, reads DVKVTQSSRYLVKRTGEKVFLECVQDMDHENMFWYRQDPGLGLRLIYFSYDVKMKEKGDIPEGYSVSREKKERFSLILESASTNQTSMYLCASSLWGGDTQYFGPGTRLTVL.

The rearrangement links TRBV11-2 to TRBJ2-7, with TRBD1 identical over 10 bases. Germline V gene sequence: CDR1 SGHAT, CDR2 FQNNGV. The junction had 4 bases not matched to a gene; V was cut back by 4 bases and J by 7 bases. This CDR3 is built from 13 residues. CDR3 sequence reads: CASSSGQGIEQYF. The DNA of the CDR3 is TGTGCCAGCAGCTCGGGACAGGGGATTGAGCAGTACTTC.

This clone was seen a few times. The rearrangement joins TRBV7-9 to TRBJ1-1; possibly TRBD1 for D (6 bases). V was clipped by 1 base and J by 1 base, with 10 bases between them. The CDR3 is made up of 15 amino acids. Germline CDR1 SEHNR, CDR2 FQNEAQ (reference sequence). The CDR3 bases are TGTGCCAGCAGCTTAGAGGGACATCGGAACACTGAAGCTTTCTTT. Its translation: CASSLEGHRNTEAFF.

A single count supports this clone. This chain uses TRBV5-5 with TRBJ2-1; 9 positions match TRBD2. Trimming removed 1 base from V and 2 bases from J; junction bases left unmatched: 4. This CDR3 spans 16 amino acids. Germline CDR1 reads SGHKS; CDR2 reads YYEKEE (reference sequence). The CDR3 spells CASSLRLAGPYNEQFF. CDR3 nucleotides: TGTGCCAGCAGCTTGAGGCTAGCGGGGCCCTACAATGAGCAGTTCTTC.

The chain is built from TRBV7-9 and TRBJ1-5, with D possibly matching TRBD1 (5 bases). Germline V gene data show CDR1 as SEHNR and CDR2 as FQNEAQ (reference sequence). CDR3 length: 16 amino acids. V dropped 3 bases and J dropped 6 bases, with 18 bases sitting between them. For the CDR3, the DNA is TGTGCCAGCAGCTTGGCTTCGGGGGGGACCACTCAGCCCCAGCATTTT. It yields the protein CASSLASGGTTQPQHF.

Comments on this clone: This sample includes further DNA sequences coding for the same CDR3. The gene calls are TRBV9 and TRBJ2-7; 7 bases align to TRBD1. Germline loops: CDR1 SGDLS, CDR2 YYNGEE. The CDR3 is 14 amino acids. J was trimmed by 4 bases and V by 0 bases; bases with no gene match: 4. The CDR3 nucleotides are TGTGCCAGCAGCGTAGGACAGGGAGCGTACGAGCAGTACTTC. This translates into CASSVGQGAYEQYF.

This clone appeared a single time. V gene TRBV9 combines with J gene TRBJ2-5; 7 bases line up with TRBD1. V lost 3 bases and J lost 3; bases outside the gene matches: 8. CDR1 and CDR2 from the germline V gene are SGDLS and YYNGEE. The CDR3 spans 15 residues. CDR3 coding DNA: TGTGCCAGCAGCGCCACCCAAGGGACAGAAGAGACCCAGTACTTC. It translates to CASSATQGTEETQYF.

The chain recombines TRBV6-6 with TRBJ2-3; D possibly corresponds to TRBD2 (5 bases). CDR3 size: 13 residues. V lost 6 bases and J 2 bases, leaving 9 bases between the germline ends. Germline V gene lookup returns CDR1 MNHNY and CDR2 SVGAGI (reference sequence). CDR3 sequence reads: CASSPGYTDTQYF. The CDR3 DNA sequence: TGTGCCAGCAGCCCGGGGTACACAGATACGCAGTATTTT.